The clone carrying this T cell receptor beta chain was counted a few times. Antigen specificity is unknown. CDR1 LNHDA and CDR2 SQIVND come from the germline V gene (reference sequence). Germline trimming cut 6 bases from V and 4 bases from J; bases unmatched to any gene: 8. CDR3 size: 15 residues. The entry originates in a study of cytomegalovirus exposure and HLA in healthy donors. Study findings and constraints: TCR beta V- and J-gene trimming was later associated with a missense DCLRE1C variant. Many donors carried some public TCRs, although rarity characterized most TCR sequences.

The study ran its PCR with 60 Vbeta and 13 Jbeta primers. The table came from immunoSEQ multiplex PCR; TCRdb's copy has only in-frame clones and leaves some out. The sample lists over 200,000 clones, 85% to 90% occurring once. The material sequenced was PBMCs. The sequence was obtained from a human donor in good health. The rearrangement links TRBV19 to TRBJ2-1; 8 bases map to TRBD2. The CDR3 nucleotides are TGTGCCAGTAGCGCAGCTAGCGGGTTTTACAATGAGCAGTTCTTC. This codes for CASSAASGFYNEQFF.